This T cell receptor beta chain was identified in a study of cytomegalovirus exposure and HLA in healthy donors. In the study overall: Of the donors genotyped, approximately 430 in all, over 80% fell in the Caucasian-associated ancestry cluster.

The study ran its PCR with 60 Vbeta and 13 Jbeta primers. Sequenced by immunoSEQ multiplex PCR; TCRdb stores in-frame clones only, minus some. This sample has roughly 190,000 clones; about 80% occur once, and the top ten carry 1.1%. Per the germline V gene, CDR1 is MNHNS and CDR2 is SASEGT. Trimming stripped 8 bases from V and 4 bases from J, with 11 bases between. The CDR3 is made up of 13 amino acids. This TCR was sampled from a woman between 35 and 50 years old in good health and CMV-seronegative. This chain joins TRBV6-1 and TRBJ1-4; tentatively, D is TRBD1 (5 bases). Material for sequencing was PBMCs. This chain's CDR3 is CASARDYNEKLFF. CDR3 DNA: TGTGCCAGCGCCAGGGACTATAATGAAAAACTGTTTTTT.